The source of this T cell receptor beta chain is a study of Tregs in tolerant kidney transplant recipients. For the study at large: Related graft donors supplied nonmyeloablative bone marrow transplants, and mixed chimerism was transient. Study results and caveats: Tregs expanded with activated donor B cells seemed most donor-specific. This study did not directly address biological reproducibility.

Profiled with immunoSEQ multiplex PCR; TCRdb holds only in-frame clones, not every one. The sample contains 15,000 to 18,000 clones, about 53% of which appear only once. Trimming removed 1 base from V and 7 bases from J; junction bases left unmatched: 9. CDR1 SGHDT and CDR2 YYEEEE come from the germline V gene. The CDR3 loop spans 15 amino acids. After approximately 6 days with irradiated graft donor PBMCs, CFSE-labeled recipient PBMCs were FACS-sorted. Turning to this clone: Its matching antigen is unknown.

The sequence derives from a human patient who received a combined kidney and bone marrow transplant. Sample: CD4+ T cells from blood cultured with allogeneic cells, taken before the transplant. The chain carries TRBV5-6 and TRBJ1-1, with 8 bases lining up with TRBD1. The CDR3: CASSLRPIGQGEAFF. CDR3 DNA sequence: TGTGCCAGCAGCTTGAGACCTATAGGACAGGGTGAAGCTTTCTTT.